This T cell receptor (beta chain) was found in a study of T cell responses to AZD1222 COVID-19 vaccine. To note about this clone: Its specificity is not known.

Combined were second doses at about 4 or about 12 weeks. Assay: immunoSEQ multiplex PCR; the TCRdb copy retains only in-frame clones and omits some. The sample lists roughly 86,000 clones; 85% were seen once. Overall study results and limits: A mostly white British donor set with more females was recruited, and clonal diversity was possibly underestimated. Rises in breadth and depth of Spike-specific TCRs came after two AZD1222 doses.

This sequence originates from an adult who received the AZD1222 COVID-19 vaccine. The material sequenced was peripheral blood, taken 28 days after the second AZD1222 dose.

The CDR3 region is CASSIDLRNEQYF. CDR3 sequence (DNA): TGTGCCAGTAGTATAGATCTTCGGAACGAGCAGTACTTC. V gene TRBV19 combines with J gene TRBJ2-7; D is unresolved. Between the trimmed V and J ends, which lost 0 bases and 5 bases, there was a span of 8 bases. CDR3 size: 13 residues. Germline assignment: CDR1 LNHDA and CDR2 SQIVND (reference sequence).